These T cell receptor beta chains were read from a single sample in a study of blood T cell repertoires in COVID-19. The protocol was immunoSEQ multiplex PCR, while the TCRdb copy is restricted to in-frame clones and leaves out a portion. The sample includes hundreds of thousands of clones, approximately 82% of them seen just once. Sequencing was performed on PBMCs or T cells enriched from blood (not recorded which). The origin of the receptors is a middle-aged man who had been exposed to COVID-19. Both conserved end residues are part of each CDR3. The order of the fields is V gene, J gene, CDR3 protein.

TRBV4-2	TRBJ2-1	CASSQGLAGLDEQFF
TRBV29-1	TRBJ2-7	CSVERRTSGHYEQYF
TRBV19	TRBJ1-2	CASTGSGGLANYGYTF
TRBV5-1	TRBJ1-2	CASSQGGGGARGYTF
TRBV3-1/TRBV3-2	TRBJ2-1	CASSHPSEQFF
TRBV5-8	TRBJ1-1	CASSLQIMNTEAFF
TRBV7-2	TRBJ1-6	CASSVEPRSGSPLHF
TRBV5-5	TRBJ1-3	CASSLDLVATIYF
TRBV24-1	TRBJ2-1	CATSDLLAGGGNEQFF
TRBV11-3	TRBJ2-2	CASSFTGGGELFF
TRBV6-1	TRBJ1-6	CASSELDRPLHF
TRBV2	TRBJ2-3	CASNLRRGSSTDTQYF
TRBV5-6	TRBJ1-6	CASSTLGEGYNSPLHF
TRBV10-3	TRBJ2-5	CAISEPGHPIQETQYF
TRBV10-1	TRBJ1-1	CASSSTGTEAFF
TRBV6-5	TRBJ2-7	CASSPVAGGSYEQYF
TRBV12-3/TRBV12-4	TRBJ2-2	CASSQGAVGELFF
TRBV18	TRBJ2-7	CASSPGEREVWEQYF
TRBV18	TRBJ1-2	CASSPEGLIAAGYGYTF
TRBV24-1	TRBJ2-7	CATSAGGRQGSYEQYF
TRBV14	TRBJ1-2	CASSQVRTGGYTF
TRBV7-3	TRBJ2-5	CASRLGQGARETQYF
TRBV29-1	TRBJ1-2	CSVAARGFRGGGYTF
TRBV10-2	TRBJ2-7	CASREFSGRASYEQYF
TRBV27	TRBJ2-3	CASTYAGRSTDTQYF
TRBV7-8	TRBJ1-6	CASSPRQENSPLHF
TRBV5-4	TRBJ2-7	CASSSFGQGLSYEQYF
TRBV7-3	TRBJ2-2	CASSRQREGGSGSTGELFF
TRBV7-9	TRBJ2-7	CASSLEGGAVREQYF
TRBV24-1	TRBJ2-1	CATSDFPSGRANEQFF
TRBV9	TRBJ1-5	CASSVGVGAEPQHF
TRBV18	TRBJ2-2	CASSPPGANTGELFF
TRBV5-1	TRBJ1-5	CASSFGSNQPQHF
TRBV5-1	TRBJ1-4	CASRPKGQGDGKLFF
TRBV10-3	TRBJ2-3	CATQGSTDTQYF
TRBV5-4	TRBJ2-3	CASSRGTPTDTQYF
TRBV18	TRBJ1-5	CASSPAGDQPQHF
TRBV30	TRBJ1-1	CAWNGLPNTEAFF
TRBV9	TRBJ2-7	CASSPQGHSNEQYF